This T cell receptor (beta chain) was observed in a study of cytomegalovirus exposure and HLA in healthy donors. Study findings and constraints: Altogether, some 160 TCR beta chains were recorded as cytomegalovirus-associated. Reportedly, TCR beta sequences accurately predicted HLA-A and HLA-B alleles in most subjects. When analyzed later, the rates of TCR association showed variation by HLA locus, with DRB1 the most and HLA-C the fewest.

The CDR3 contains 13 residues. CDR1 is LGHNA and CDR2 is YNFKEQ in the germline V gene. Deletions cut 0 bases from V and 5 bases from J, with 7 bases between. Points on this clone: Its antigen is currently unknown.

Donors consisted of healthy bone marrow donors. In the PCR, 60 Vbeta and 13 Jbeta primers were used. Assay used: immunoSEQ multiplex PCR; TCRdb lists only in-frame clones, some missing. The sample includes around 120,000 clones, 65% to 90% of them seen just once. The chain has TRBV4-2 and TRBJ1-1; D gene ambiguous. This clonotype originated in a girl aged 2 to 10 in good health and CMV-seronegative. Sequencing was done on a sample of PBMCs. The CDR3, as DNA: TGTGCCAGCAGCCAAGAGGCGGGTACTGAAGCTTTCTTT. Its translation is CASSQEAGTEAFF.